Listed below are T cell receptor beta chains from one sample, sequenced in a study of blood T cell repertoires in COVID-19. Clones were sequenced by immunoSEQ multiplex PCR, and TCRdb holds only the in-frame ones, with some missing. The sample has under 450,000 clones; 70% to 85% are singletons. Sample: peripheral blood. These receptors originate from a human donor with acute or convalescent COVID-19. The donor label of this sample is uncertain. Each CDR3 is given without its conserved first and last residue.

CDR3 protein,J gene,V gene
ASSLLRGQNTEAF,TRBJ1-1,TRBV5-1
ASSLTGENSPLH,TRBJ1-6,TRBV5-5
ASSLDGGVGTEAF,TRBJ1-1,TRBV11-3
ASSSNYGYT,TRBJ1-2,TRBV5-1
ASAQGGEAYNEQF,TRBJ2-1,TRBV5-1
ASSQRQGGFGYT,TRBJ1-2,TRBV2
ASADGQGVYGYT,TRBJ1-2,TRBV10-2
ASRPSGEQY,TRBJ2-7,TRBV27
ASSQTGLVHQPQH,TRBJ1-5,TRBV28
ASSFGRQVGTEAF,TRBJ1-1,TRBV7-9
ASSLTGNPNQPQH,TRBJ1-5,TRBV11-2